Here is one T cell receptor beta chain with its context. These data come from a study of monozygotic twins with inflammatory bowel disease. CDR3 length: 15 amino acids. From germline, CDR1 is LGHNA and CDR2 YNFKEQ. TCRdb reworked the 5' RACE reads into one entry per CDR3 protein, no DNA. This listing includes nearly 450,000 distinct CDR3 sequences. The template was total RNA from whole blood, with no T cell sorting. The chain has TRBV4-2 and TRBJ1-3. The sample comprised blood. The source of this sequence is a human donor with ulcerative colitis or Crohn's disease, or a healthy co-twin of an affected twin (not recorded which). This CDR3 reads CASSQERYSGNTIYF.